The rows below give T cell receptor beta chains drawn from one sample of a study of T cell responses to AZD1222 COVID-19 vaccine. Sequencing was performed with immunoSEQ multiplex PCR; in TCRdb, only in-frame clones are kept and a portion is missing. In the table there are tens of thousands of clones, roughly 87% of which are singletons. Specimen: peripheral blood, collected 28 days after the second AZD1222 dose. These receptors came from an adult who received the AZD1222 COVID-19 vaccine. The CDR3 runs from the conserved cysteine through the conserved F or W.

V: TRBV7-2; J: TRBJ2-1; CDR3: CASSLAGGGVNNEQFF
V: TRBV3-1/TRBV3-2; J: TRBJ2-7; CDR3: CASSPNRGYAYEQYF
V: TRBV28; J: TRBJ2-7; CDR3: CASSFSQAYEQYF
V: TRBV28; J: TRBJ2-3; CDR3: CASTEAGGRTDTQYF
V: TRBV9; J: TRBJ1-5; CDR3: CASSPSGTFTQPQHF
V: TRBV29-1; J: TRBJ1-1; CDR3: CSVEETGSFAFF
V: TRBV5-6; J: TRBJ2-1; CDR3: CASSLLRGEQFF
V: TRBV9; J: TRBJ1-1; CDR3: CASSARVNTEAFF
V: TRBV3-1/TRBV3-2; J: TRBJ2-5; CDR3: CASSQGVETQYF
V: TRBV6-5; J: TRBJ1-1; CDR3: CAGTPEGHPNTEAFF
V: TRBV5-1; J: TRBJ2-2; CDR3: CASSPGGTAGELFF
V: TRBV5-3; J: TRBJ2-7; CDR3: CARSPPTGQGNSYEQYF
V: TRBV30; J: TRBJ1-1; CDR3: CAWNPDRTLMNTEAFF
V: TRBV10-1; J: TRBJ2-7; CDR3: CASSESAVGSYEQYF
V: TRBV6-4; J: TRBJ1-6; CDR3: CASSASSYNSPLHF
V: TRBV9; J: TRBJ1-4; CDR3: CASSVAGDLGEKLFF
V: TRBV6-5; J: TRBJ2-7; CDR3: CASRGPGLIEQYF
V: TRBV6-5; J: TRBJ2-1; CDR3: CASSYAVADGNEQFF
V: TRBV29-1; J: TRBJ1-2; CDR3: CSGSDPDYGYTF
V: TRBV5-5; J: TRBJ2-5; CDR3: CASSQEGRGETQYF
V: TRBV3-1/TRBV3-2; J: TRBJ2-3; CDR3: CASSPQLGRTDTQYF
V: TRBV3-1/TRBV3-2; J: TRBJ1-2; CDR3: CASSQGSGDPYGYTF
V: TRBV7-3; J: TRBJ2-1; CDR3: CASSLTLGPEGYNEQFF
V: TRBV3-1/TRBV3-2; J: TRBJ2-5; CDR3: CASSHIAAQETQYF
V: TRBV5-1; J: TRBJ1-2; CDR3: CASSVDEYGYTF
V: TRBV7-9; J: TRBJ2-7; CDR3: CASSLLGVEQYF
V: TRBV5-4; J: TRBJ1-5; CDR3: CASTPVKNRDYSNQPQHF
V: TRBV5-1; J: TRBJ2-5; CDR3: CASSLELAGETQYF
V: TRBV2; J: TRBJ2-5; CDR3: CASRGTQETQYF
V: TRBV19; J: TRBJ2-7; CDR3: CASSIQAENSYEQYF
V: TRBV18; J: TRBJ2-1; CDR3: CASSPIGGQSINEQFF
V: TRBV6-5; J: TRBJ1-2; CDR3: CATDGPQYGYTF
V: TRBV9; J: TRBJ1-1; CDR3: CASSVGQSNTEAFF
V: TRBV7-9; J: TRBJ1-3; CDR3: CASSLALGTGSSGNTIYF
V: TRBV18; J: TRBJ1-4; CDR3: CASSTRTGLPATNEKLFF
V: TRBV5-4; J: TRBJ1-2; CDR3: CASSLRGNYGYTF
V: TRBV7-8; J: TRBJ2-7; CDR3: CASSFGTGTGSYEQYF
V: TRBV7-2; J: TRBJ2-6; CDR3: CASSPMGTVLGANVLTF
V: TRBV5-6; J: TRBJ1-2; CDR3: CASSLLQGIDGYTF
V: TRBV9; J: TRBJ1-2; CDR3: CASSVDSQGATNYGYTF
V: TRBV7-9; J: TRBJ2-3; CDR3: CASSLTTGGDTQYF
V: TRBV24-1; J: TRBJ2-2; CDR3: CATSPSGFTNTGELFF
V: TRBV11-3; J: TRBJ2-7; CDR3: CASSLGQGLSYEQYF
V: TRBV30; J: TRBJ1-2; CDR3: CAWTTGDGYTF
V: TRBV16; J: TRBJ1-5; CDR3: CASSERVAPNQPQHF
V: TRBV7-2; J: TRBJ2-3; CDR3: CASSQLAGAYFSTQYF
V: TRBV11-1; J: TRBJ2-5; CDR3: CASSGSREETQYF
V: TRBV4-2; J: TRBJ1-2; CDR3: CASSQDLVDRGGYTF
V: TRBV28; J: TRBJ2-2; CDR3: CASSKTMQAGELFF
V: TRBV14; J: TRBJ2-4; CDR3: CASSPSQGSIQYF